This T cell receptor (beta chain) is from a study of shared clonotypes between healthy human individuals. Across the study: Researchers assigned three CD4 naive, three CD4 memory, two CD8 naive and one CD8 memory plate to each donor. Points from the study as a whole: An expected dependence of interdonor clonotype sharing on sequencing depth was noted.

Deletions cut 5 bases from V and 1 base from J, with 18 bases between. The CDR3 is made up of 17 amino acids. Germline V gene lookup returns CDR1 MNHEY and CDR2 SMNVEV (reference sequence). Turning to this clone: The antigen is undetermined.

Genomic DNA belonging to each subset was distributed in equal measure over several immunoSEQ plates. Generated by immunoSEQ multiplex PCR, the TCRdb table keeps only in-frame clones and is missing some. Counted here are over 400,000 clones, about 96% occurring once; the ten biggest clones make up around 0.066%. The chain is built from TRBV27 and TRBJ1-5; TRBD1 might be the D (6 bases). The sample was naive CD4+ T cells sorted from blood. Indicated subset: CD45RA+ positively selected. This sequence was found in a woman younger than 45 in good health. CDR3 amino acids: CASSRRGTLLSNQPQHF. CDR3 coding DNA: TGTGCCAGCAGTCGCAGAGGGACATTGTTAAGCAATCAGCCCCAGCATTTT.